The sequence of this T cell receptor (beta chain) was determined in a study of T cell changes during pregnancy in multiple sclerosis. Profiling relied on immunoSEQ multiplex PCR, and the TCRdb table lists in-frame clones only, not all of them. The sample holds fewer than 50,000 clones, approximately 90% seen once. Trimming left V 4 bases short and J 0 bases short, with 13 bases between. CDR1 is LGHNA, CDR2 YSLEER, per germline. The CDR3 consists of 16 residues. Specimen: CD8+ T cells from peripheral blood mononuclear cells, collected in the third trimester of pregnancy. This chain links TRBV4-3 with TRBJ1-3, with D possibly being TRBD1 (5 bases). The clonotype was recovered from a female donor with multiple sclerosis, enrolled in a pregnancy study. CDR3 sequence: CASSPLIDSSGNTIYF. DNA of the CDR3: TGCGCCAGCAGCCCCCTGATTGACAGCTCTGGAAACACCATATATTTT.